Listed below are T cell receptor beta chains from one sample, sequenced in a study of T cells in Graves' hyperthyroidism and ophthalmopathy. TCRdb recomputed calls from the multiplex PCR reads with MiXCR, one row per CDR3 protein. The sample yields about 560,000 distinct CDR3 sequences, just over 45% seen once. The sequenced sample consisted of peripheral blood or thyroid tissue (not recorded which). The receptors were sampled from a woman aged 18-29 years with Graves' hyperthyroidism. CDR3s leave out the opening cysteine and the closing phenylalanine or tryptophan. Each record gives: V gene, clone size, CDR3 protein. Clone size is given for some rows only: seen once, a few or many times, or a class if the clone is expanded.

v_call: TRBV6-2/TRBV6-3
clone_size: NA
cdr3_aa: ASSYSGLRPYEQY

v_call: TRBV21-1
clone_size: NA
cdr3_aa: ASTRTEAYEQY

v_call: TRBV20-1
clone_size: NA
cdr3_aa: SATDRGLANYGYT

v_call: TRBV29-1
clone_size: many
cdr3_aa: SVDAGNGNTIY

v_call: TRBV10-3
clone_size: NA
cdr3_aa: ASSRDLGQETQY

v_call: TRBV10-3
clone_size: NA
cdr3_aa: AISVPGDTEAF

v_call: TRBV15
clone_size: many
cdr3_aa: ATSRGRASVLT

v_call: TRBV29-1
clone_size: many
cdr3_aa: SVELSGTRTEAF

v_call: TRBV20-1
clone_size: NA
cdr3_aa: SARSGGPNTEAF

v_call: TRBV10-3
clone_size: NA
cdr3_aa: AIRTLAENTGELF

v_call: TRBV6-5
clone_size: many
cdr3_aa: ASSSYQPQH

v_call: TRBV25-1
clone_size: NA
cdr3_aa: ASVGQGAGGGYT

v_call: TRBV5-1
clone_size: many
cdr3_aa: ASSAGLRESPLH

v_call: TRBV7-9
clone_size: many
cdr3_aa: ASSLGVGDTIY

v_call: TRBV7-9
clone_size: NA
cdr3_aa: ASSQEVRRLHGYT

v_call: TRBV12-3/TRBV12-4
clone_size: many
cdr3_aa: ASSRRKNTEAF

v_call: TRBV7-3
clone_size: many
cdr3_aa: ASSLTGENTEAF

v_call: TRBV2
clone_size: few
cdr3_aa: ASSYGPLYEQY

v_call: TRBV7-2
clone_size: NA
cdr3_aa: ASSQQAGTGKETQY

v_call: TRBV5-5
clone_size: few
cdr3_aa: ASSQGSLGNYGYT

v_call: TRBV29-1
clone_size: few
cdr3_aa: SVEGSETQH

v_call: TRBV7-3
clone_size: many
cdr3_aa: ASSPGSLETQY

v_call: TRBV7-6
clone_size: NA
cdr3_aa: ASSQDVNVLT

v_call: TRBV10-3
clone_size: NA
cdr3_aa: ATSETGNMNEKLF

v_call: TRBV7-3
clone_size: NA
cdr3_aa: ASSRPGQDYGYT

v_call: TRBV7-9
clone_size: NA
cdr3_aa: VSSFSGSNYGYT

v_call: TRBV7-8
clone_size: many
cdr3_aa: ASSYDRSHQPQH

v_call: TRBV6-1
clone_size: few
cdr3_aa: ASSYSTSNGYT

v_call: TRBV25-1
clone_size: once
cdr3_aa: ASVEAARETQY

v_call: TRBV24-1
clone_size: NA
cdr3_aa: ATSDLAGPIEGNEQY

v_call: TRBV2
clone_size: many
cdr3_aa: ASKGLAAETQY

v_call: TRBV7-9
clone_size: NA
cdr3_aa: ASSFPRHQNTEAF

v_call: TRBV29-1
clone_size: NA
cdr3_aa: SAAGQVSNYGYT

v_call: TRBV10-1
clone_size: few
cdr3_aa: ASSDAGSYEQY

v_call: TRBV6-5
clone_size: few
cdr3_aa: ASSSGRYSYEQY

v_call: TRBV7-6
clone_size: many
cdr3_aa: ASSGYRGDEAF

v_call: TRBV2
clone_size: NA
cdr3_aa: ASSYSEAFNEKLF

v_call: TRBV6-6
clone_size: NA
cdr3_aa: ASRGQGWDGYT

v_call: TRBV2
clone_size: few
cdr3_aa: ASSTRDSANYGYT

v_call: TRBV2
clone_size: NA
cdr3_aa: ATQTVEQY

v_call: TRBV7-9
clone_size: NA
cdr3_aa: ASSLASGQASGNTIY

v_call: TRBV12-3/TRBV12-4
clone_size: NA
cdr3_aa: ASSLPGQGALGYGYT

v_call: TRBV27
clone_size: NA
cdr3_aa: ASSFGYRGVSNQPQH

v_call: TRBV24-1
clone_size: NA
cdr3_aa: ATSDLEGAAAGADTQY

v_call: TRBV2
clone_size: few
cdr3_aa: ASSGGSGANVLT

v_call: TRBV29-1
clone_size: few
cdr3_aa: SVQIQY

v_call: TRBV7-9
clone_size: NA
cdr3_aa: ASSLRGGNAETQY

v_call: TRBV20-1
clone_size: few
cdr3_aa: SAGTGTAYYEQY

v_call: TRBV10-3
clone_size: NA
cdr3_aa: AVTGASGPQETQY

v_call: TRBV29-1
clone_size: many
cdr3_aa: SVDIAVRETQY

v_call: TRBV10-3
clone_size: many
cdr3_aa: AISESRQGHGYT

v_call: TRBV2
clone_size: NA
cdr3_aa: ASSGGTGT

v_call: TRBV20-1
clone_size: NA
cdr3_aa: SAREILAGGGEQY

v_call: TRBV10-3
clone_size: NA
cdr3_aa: ASSPSTEKLF

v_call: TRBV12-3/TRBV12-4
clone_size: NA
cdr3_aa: ASSLAEPFPDTQY

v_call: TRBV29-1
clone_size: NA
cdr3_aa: SVTTAGLF

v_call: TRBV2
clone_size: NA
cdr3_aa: ASSLSTGGANQPQH